Given below is one T cell receptor beta chain in context. Antigen unknown. CD4+ T cells from unexposed donors were obtained before the COVID-19 pandemic (2011-2018). After more than eight days of culture, CD4+ T cells were isolated. The sample is drawn from a study of CD4 T cells in relation to SARS-CoV-2 and coronaviruses. The data were produced by immunoSEQ multiplex PCR, yet TCRdb's version contains in-frame clones alone and is incomplete. The sample yields roughly 20,000 clones, under 85% seen once. Germline V gene data show CDR1 as MNHEY and CDR2 as SVGAGI. This CDR3 has 14 amino acids. V was clipped by 5 bases and J by 5 bases; unmatched bases: 3.

Sequencing used CD4+ T cells from PBMCs, cultured in vitro. This chain connects TRBV6-5 to TRBJ2-7; TRBD2 matches at 13 bases. The TCR was taken from a human donor in good health. The CDR3 DNA reads TGTGCCAGCAGTCTCGGACTAGCGGGAGACGAGCAGTACTTC. This codes for CASSLGLAGDEQYF.